This TCR beta chain derives from a study of blood T cell repertoires in COVID-19. Study information: Samples came from the United States, Italy and Spain, spanning acute and convalescent COVID-19. From T cells, B-cell-depleted T cells, or PBMCs came the material, which was cDNA or gDNA.

In the study's own analysis: Researchers report that nucleated cell counts were estimated from reference gene primer amplification. The repertoire was sequenced with immunoSEQ multiplex PCR; TCRdb's copy has only in-frame clones and lacks some. The V and J calls and the clone size are those of that table, but D and trimming were determined from the DNA. The profile shows 250,000 to 300,000 clones, about nine tenths of them singletons. Per germline, CDR1 PRHDT and CDR2 FYEKMQ (reference sequence). V was clipped by 5 bases and J by 1 base, with 5 bases between them. The CDR3 sequence is 12 residues long.

The sequence came from a man aged 50-59 years with acute or convalescent COVID-19. This chain joins TRBV13 and TRBJ1-1; D gene unclear. The sequenced sample consisted of peripheral blood. CDR3 in amino acids: CASSGRNTEAFF. The DNA for the CDR3 is TGTGCCAGCAGCGGGCGGAACACTGAAGCTTTCTTT.